One and the same sample provided the 7 T cell receptor beta chains below, sequenced in a study of vaccination effects on CD4 cells after COVID-19 (dated by TCRdb to 2021 to 2024). No antigen has been identified for these receptors. The ViraFEST assay stimulated PBMC with viral peptide pools and then used TCR sequencing to identify antigen-specific CD4+ T cell clonotypes by expansion. After around eleven days of culture, CD4+ T cells were isolated with the EasySep CD4+ T cell isolation kit. Participants received two doses of either the BNT162b2 or the mRNA-1273 mRNA SARS-CoV-2 vaccine. The protocol used for the library was the immunoSEQ multiplex PCR assay. This immuneACCESS table, as held by TCRdb, lists in-frame sequences with V and J called but not all clones. Of the missing ones, under half trace to an unresolved V gene in checked studies; the others have no known cause. The sample profile shows some 50,000 clones; nearly 75% of them were found once. The ten largest clones represent roughly 16% of the sample.

Sequencing used CD4+ T cells from PBMCs cultured with HCoV-OC43 spike peptides, obtained after COVID-19 vaccination. The meaning of the sample's cell subset or site label: HCoV-OC43 spike overlapping peptide pool stimulation. These receptors all stem from a human donor who received a COVID-19 vaccine.

The chain joins TRBV5-1 to TRBJ2-1; D gene unclear. The length of the CDR3 is 14 residues. V was cut by 4 bases and J by 9 bases, with 17 bases left in between. The germline V gene has CDR1 SGHRS and CDR2 YFSETQ. The CDR3, as DNA: TGCGCCAGCAGCGAACAAAGACCAGACATTGAGCAGTTCTTC. Its protein product is CASSEQRPDIEQFF.

The V gene is TRBV19, the J gene TRBJ1-1; the D gene is possibly TRBD1 (6 bases). V dropped 1 base and J dropped 1 base, with 19 bases sitting between them. Germline CDR1 LNHDA, CDR2 SQIVND (reference sequence). The CDR3 consists of 18 residues. CDR3 in DNA: TGTGCCAGTAGTATAGCCCGCACTATACAGGGTTCGAACACTGAAGCTTTCTTT. It is translated as CASSIARTIQGSNTEAFF.

This chain uses TRBV3-1 (or the pseudogene TRBV3-2) with TRBJ2-7; 8 bases align to TRBD1. Per germline, CDR1 LGHDT and CDR2 YNNKEL (reference sequence). This CDR3 is 15 amino acids long. The V and J ends lost 6 bases and 0 bases, in that order; junction bases with no gene match: 7. This chain's CDR3 is CASSNRGESSYEQYF. The DNA for the CDR3 is TGTGCCAGCAGTAACAGGGGGGAGAGCTCCTACGAGCAGTACTTC.

This clone has more than one count but fewer than ten. The chain joins TRBV6-4 to TRBJ2-3; tentative D call: TRBD1 (6 bases). CDR1 is MRHNA and CDR2 is SNTAGT in the germline V gene. CDR3 length: 13 amino acids. With 4 bases removed from V and 5 bases from J, the gap between germline ends came to 10 bases. The CDR3 here is CASSVDSIDTQYF. The DNA for the CDR3 is TGTGCCAGCAGTGTGGACAGTATAGATACGCAGTATTTT.

In this sample, this clone turned up a few times. J is TRBJ1-6 and V is TRBV27, with 9 bases identical to TRBD1. The CDR3 loop spans 14 amino acids. With 5 bases clipped from V and 7 bases from J, the junction kept 3 bases outside the gene matches. The V gene's germline CDR1 is MNHEY and CDR2 SMNVEV (reference sequence). CDR3 in amino acids: CASSGTGRNSPLHF. Written as DNA, the CDR3 is TGTGCCAGCAGTGGGACAGGGAGAAATTCACCCCTCCACTTT.

This clone was found a few times. This chain connects TRBV3-1 (or the pseudogene TRBV3-2) to TRBJ1-5; D is perhaps TRBD1 (6 bases). This CDR3 is built from 16 residues. CDR1 LGHDT and CDR2 YNNKEL come from the germline V gene (reference sequence). Trimming cost V 1 base and J 6 bases, with 16 bases left between them. The chain's CDR3 is CASSQGAGAVGQPQHF. CDR3 DNA sequence: TGTGCCAGCAGCCAAGGTGCAGGGGCGGTCGGTCAGCCCCAGCATTTT.

This chain links TRBV19 with TRBJ2-7; 9 nucleotides agree with TRBD1. Germline V gene data show CDR1 as LNHDA and CDR2 as SQIVND (reference sequence). Trimming took 4 bases from V and 4 from J; bases not matched to a gene: 11. The CDR3 totals 16 residues. CDR3 coding DNA: TGTGCCAGTAGTAGGGGACAGGGATGGGCCGCGTACGAGCAGTACTTC. This sequence encodes CASSRGQGWAAYEQYF.